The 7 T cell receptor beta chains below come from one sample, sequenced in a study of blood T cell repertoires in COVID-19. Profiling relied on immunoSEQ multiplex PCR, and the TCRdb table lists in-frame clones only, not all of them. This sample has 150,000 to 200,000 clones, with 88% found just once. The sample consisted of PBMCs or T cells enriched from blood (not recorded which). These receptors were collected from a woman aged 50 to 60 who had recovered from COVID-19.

The CDR3: CASSQTGAGELFF. DNA of the CDR3: TGTGCCAGCAGCCAGACAGGGGCCGGGGAGCTGTTTTTT. The chain joins TRBV7-2 to TRBJ2-2, with TRBD1 matching 8 bases. The junction had 2 bases not matched to a gene; V was cut back by 5 bases and J by 6 bases. This CDR3 has 13 residues. Germline CDR1 reads SGHTA; CDR2 reads FQGNSA.

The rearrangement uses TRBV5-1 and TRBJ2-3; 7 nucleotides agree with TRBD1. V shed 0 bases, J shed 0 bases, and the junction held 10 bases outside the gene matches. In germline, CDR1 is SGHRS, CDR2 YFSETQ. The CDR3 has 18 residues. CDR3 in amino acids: CASSLGDRANPSTDTQYF. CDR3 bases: TGCGCCAGCAGCTTGGGAGACAGGGCGAACCCTAGCACAGATACGCAGTATTTT. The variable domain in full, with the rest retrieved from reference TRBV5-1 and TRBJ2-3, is KAGVTQTPRYLIKTRGQQVTLSCSPISGHRSVSWYQQTPGQGLQFLFEYFSETQRNKGNFPGRFSGRQFSNSRSEMNVSTLELGDSALYLCASSLGDRANPSTDTQYFGPGTRLTVL.

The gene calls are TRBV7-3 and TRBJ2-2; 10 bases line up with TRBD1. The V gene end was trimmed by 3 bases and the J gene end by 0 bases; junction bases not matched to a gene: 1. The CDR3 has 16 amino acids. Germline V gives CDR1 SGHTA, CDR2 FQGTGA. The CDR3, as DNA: TGTGCCAGCAGCTTGGGGACAGGGGCGAACACCGGGGAGCTGTTTTTT. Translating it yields CASSLGTGANTGELFF.

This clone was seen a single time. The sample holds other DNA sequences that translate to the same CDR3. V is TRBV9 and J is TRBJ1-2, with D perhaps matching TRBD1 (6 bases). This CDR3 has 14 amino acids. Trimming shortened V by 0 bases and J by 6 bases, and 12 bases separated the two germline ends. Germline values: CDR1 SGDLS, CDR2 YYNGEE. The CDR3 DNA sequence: TGTGCCAGCAGCGTAGCTGGGGGCGCGAATGGCTACACCTTC. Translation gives CASSVAGGANGYTF.

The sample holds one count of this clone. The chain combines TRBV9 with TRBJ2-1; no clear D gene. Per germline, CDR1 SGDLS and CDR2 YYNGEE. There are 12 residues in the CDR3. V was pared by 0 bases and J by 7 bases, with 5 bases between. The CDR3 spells CASSVGVNEQFF. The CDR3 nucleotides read TGTGCCAGCAGCGTAGGAGTTAATGAGCAGTTCTTC.

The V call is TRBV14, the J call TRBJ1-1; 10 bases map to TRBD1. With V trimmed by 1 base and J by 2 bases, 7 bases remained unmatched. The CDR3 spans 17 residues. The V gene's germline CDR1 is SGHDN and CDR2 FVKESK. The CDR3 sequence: CASSQGQGAMSNTEAFF. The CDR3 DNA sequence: TGTGCCAGCAGCCAAGGACAGGGGGCGATGAGCAACACTGAAGCTTTCTTT. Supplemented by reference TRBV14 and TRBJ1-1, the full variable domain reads EAGVTQFPSHSVIEKGQTVTLRCDPISGHDNLYWYRRVMGKEIKFLLHFVKESKQDESGMPNNRFLAERTGGTYSTLKVQPAELEDSGVYFCASSQGQGAMSNTEAFFGQGTRLTVV.

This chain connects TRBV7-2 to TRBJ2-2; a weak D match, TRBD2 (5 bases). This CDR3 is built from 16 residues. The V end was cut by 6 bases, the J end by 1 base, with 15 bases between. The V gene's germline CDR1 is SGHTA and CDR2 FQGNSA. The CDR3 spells CASSLTGKQNTGELFF. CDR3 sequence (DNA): TGTGCCAGCAGTCTCACGGGGAAACAGAACACCGGGGAGCTGTTTTTT.